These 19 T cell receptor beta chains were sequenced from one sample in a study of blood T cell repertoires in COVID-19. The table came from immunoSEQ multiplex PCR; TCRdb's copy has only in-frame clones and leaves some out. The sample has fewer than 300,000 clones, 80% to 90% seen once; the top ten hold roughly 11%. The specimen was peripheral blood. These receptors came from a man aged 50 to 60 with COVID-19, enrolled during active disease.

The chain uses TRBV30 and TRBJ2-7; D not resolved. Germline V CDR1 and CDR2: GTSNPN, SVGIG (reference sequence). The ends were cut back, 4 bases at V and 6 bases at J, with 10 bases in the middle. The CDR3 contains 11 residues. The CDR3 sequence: CAWIEDAEQYF. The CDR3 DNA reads TGTGCCTGGATTGAGGATGCCGAGCAGTACTTC.

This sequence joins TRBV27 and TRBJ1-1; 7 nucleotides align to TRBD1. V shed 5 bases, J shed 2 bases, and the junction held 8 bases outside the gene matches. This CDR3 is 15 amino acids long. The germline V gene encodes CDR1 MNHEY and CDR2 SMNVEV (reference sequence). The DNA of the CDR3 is TGTGCCAGCAGTAACCAGGGACAGAGAAACACTGAAGCTTTCTTT. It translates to CASSNQGQRNTEAFF.

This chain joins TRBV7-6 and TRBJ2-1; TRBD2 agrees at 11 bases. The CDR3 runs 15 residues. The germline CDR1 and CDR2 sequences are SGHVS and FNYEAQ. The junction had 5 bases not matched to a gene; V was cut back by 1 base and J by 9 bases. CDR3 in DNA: TGTGCCAGCAGCTTAGGTAGCGGGAGGGCCGCTGAGCAGTTCTTC. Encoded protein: CASSLGSGRAAEQFF.

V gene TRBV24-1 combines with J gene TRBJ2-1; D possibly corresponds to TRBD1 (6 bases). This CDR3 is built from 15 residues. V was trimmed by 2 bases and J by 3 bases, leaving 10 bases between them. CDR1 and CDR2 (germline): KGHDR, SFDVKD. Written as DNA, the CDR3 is TGTGCCACCAGTGATTACGACAGGAACTACAATGAGCAGTTCTTC. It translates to CATSDYDRNYNEQFF.

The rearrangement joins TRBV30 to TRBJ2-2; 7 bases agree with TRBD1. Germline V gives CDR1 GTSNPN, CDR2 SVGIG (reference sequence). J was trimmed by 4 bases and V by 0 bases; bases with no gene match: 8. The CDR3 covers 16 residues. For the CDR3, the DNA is TGTGCCTGGAGTGTACGTACAGGGGTAGGCACCGGGGAGCTGTTTTTT. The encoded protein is CAWSVRTGVGTGELFF.

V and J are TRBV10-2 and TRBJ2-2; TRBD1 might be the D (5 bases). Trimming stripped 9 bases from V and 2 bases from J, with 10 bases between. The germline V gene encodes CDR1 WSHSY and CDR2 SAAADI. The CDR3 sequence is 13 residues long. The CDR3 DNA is TGCGCCAGTAAGACAGAAAACACCGGGGAGCTGTTTTTT. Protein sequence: CASKTENTGELFF.

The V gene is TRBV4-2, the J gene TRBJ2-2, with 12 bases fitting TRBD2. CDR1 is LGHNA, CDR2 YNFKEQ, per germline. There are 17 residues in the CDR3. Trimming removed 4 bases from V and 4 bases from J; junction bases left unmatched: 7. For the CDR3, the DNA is TGTGCCAGCAGCCCAGCCGGACTAGCGGGGTTCACCGGGGAGCTGTTTTTT. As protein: CASSPAGLAGFTGELFF.

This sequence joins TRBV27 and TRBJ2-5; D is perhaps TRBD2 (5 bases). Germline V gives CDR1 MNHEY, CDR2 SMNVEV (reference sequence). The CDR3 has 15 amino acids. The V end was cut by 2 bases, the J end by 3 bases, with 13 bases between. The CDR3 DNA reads TGTGCCAGCAGTTTAGGCTCGGGAAGGAAAGAGACCCAGTACTTC. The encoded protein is CASSLGSGRKETQYF.

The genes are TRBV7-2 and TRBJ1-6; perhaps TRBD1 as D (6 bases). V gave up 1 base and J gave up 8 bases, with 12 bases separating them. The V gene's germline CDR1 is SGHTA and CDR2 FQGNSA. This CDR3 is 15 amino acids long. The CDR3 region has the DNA TGTGCCAGCAGCTTAGTCGGGGGGCGCGATTCACCCCTCCACTTT. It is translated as CASSLVGGRDSPLHF. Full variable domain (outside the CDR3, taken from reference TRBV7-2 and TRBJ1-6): GAGVSQSPSNKVTEKGKDVELRCDPISGHTALYWYRQSLGQGLEFLIYFQGNSAPDKSGLPSDRFSAERTGGSVSTLTIQRTQQEDSAVYLCASSLVGGRDSPLHFGNGTRLTVT.

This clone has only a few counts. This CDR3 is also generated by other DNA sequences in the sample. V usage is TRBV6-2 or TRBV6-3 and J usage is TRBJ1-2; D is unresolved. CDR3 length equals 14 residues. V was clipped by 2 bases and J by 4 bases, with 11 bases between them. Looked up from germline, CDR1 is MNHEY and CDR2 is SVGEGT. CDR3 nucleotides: TGTGCCAGCAGTTACCGTGGGCAAGTCTATGGCTACACCTTC. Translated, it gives CASSYRGQVYGYTF.

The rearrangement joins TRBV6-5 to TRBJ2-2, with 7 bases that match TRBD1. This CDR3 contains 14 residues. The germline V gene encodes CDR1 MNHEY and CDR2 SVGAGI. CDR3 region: CATGQGANTGELFF. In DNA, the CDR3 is TGTGCTACCGGTCAGGGGGCGAACACCGGGGAGCTGTTTTTT.

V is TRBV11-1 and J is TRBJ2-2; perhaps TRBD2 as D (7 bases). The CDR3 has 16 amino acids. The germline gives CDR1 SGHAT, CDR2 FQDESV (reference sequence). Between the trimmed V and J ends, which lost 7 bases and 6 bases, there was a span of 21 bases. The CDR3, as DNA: TGTGCCAGCACCCCCCGGGGGGCGTCGGTTGCCGGGGAGCTGTTTTTT. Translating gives CASTPRGASVAGELFF.

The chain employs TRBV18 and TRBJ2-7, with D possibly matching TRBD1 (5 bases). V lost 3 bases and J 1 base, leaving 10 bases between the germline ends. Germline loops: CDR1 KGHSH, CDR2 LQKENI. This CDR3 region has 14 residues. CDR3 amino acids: CASSPIDSSYEQYF. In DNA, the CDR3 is TGTGCCAGCTCACCTATCGACAGTTCCTACGAGCAGTACTTC.

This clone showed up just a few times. The CDR3 DNA reads TGTGCCAGCAGCGAGGTAGCGGGAGCTGGCACAGATACGCAGTATTTT. It yields the protein CASSEVAGAGTDTQYF. This rearrangement joins TRBV9 to TRBJ2-3; 9 positions agree with TRBD2. The V gene's germline CDR1 is SGDLS and CDR2 YYNGEE. The CDR3 totals 16 residues. Trimming took 3 bases from V and 1 from J; bases not matched to a gene: 6.

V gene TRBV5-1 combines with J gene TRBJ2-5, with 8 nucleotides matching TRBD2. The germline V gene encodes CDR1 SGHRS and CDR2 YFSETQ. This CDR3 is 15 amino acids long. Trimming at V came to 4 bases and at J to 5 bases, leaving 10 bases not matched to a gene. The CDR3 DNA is TGCGCCAGCAGCCCGGGGGAAGCGGGAGTTGAGACCCAGTACTTC. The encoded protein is CASSPGEAGVETQYF.

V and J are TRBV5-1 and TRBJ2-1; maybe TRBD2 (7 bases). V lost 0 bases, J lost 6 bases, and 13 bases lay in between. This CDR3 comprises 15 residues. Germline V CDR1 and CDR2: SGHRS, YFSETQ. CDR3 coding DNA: TGCGCCAGCAGCTTGGGGCGGGGGCTGTCCAATGAGCAGTTCTTC. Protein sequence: CASSLGRGLSNEQFF. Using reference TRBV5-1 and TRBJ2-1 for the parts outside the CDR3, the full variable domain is KAGVTQTPRYLIKTRGQQVTLSCSPISGHRSVSWYQQTPGQGLQFLFEYFSETQRNKGNFPGRFSGRQFSNSRSEMNVSTLELGDSALYLCASSLGRGLSNEQFFGPGTRLTVL.

The CDR3 loop reads CASTPAGNEAFF. The DNA of the CDR3 is TGTGCCAGTACCCCCGCGGGAAATGAAGCTTTCTTT. The chain recombines TRBV19 with TRBJ1-1; D unresolved. The CDR3 contains 12 residues. The V and J ends lost 7 bases and 7 bases respectively, with 13 bases between them. Germline CDR1 reads LNHDA; CDR2 reads SQIVND (reference sequence).

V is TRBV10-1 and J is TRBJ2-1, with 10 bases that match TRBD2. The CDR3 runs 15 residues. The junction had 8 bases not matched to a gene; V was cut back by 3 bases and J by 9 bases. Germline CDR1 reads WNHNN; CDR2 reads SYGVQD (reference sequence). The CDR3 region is CASSDSLAGVGEQFF. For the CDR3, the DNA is TGCGCCAGCAGTGATTCGCTAGCGGGAGTGGGTGAGCAGTTCTTC.

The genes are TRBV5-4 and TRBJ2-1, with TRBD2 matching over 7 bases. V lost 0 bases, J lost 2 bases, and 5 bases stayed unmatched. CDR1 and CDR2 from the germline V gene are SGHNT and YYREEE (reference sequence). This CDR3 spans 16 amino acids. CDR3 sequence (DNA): TGTGCCAGCAGCTTGGACGCGACTAGCACCTACAATGAGCAGTTCTTC. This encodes CASSLDATSTYNEQFF.